Listed here are 3 T cell receptor beta chains from one sample, sequenced in a study of blood T cell repertoires in COVID-19. Data came from immunoSEQ multiplex PCR; TCRdb stores just in-frame clones and leaves some out. This table holds under 250,000 clones, about 79% found once. What was sequenced was peripheral blood. These receptors all come from an older man with acute or convalescent COVID-19.

The V gene is TRBV5-6, the J gene TRBJ2-6, with D perhaps TRBD1 (5 bases). The CDR3 extends over 16 amino acids. Between the trimmed V and J ends, which lost 2 bases and 1 base, there was a span of 10 bases. Germline CDR1 SGHDT, CDR2 YYEEEE. CDR3 region: CASSFSGFSGANVLTF. CDR3 in DNA: TGTGCCAGCAGCTTTTCAGGGTTTTCTGGGGCCAACGTCCTGACTTTC.

This chain links TRBV6-5 with TRBJ2-3, with D perhaps TRBD2 (5 bases). This CDR3 has 14 residues. The germline gives CDR1 MNHEY, CDR2 SVGAGI. Trimming left V 8 bases short and J 1 base short, with 13 bases between. The CDR3 region has the DNA TGTGCCAGCGAATACGGGGTGGGCACAGATACGCAGTATTTT. This gives the protein CASEYGVGTDTQYF.

This clone was counted between two and nine times. The chain joins TRBV5-1 to TRBJ2-7; maybe TRBD1 (5 bases). Trimming took off 4 bases at V and 4 bases at J, with 21 bases between the two ends. Germline V gives CDR1 SGHRS, CDR2 YFSETQ. The CDR3 contains 16 residues. The CDR3 protein is CASSQYSQALRYEQYF. CDR3 bases: TGCGCCAGCAGCCAGTACTCACAGGCCTTGAGGTACGAGCAGTACTTC. Using reference TRBV5-1 and TRBJ2-7 for the parts outside the CDR3, the full variable domain is KAGVTQTPRYLIKTRGQQVTLSCSPISGHRSVSWYQQTPGQGLQFLFEYFSETQRNKGNFPGRFSGRQFSNSRSEMNVSTLELGDSALYLCASSQYSQALRYEQYFGPGTRLTVT.